What follows are 27 T cell receptor beta chains derived from one specimen sequenced in a study of blood T cell repertoires in COVID-19. Clones were read by immunoSEQ multiplex PCR, and TCRdb kept only the in-frame ones, dropping some. The sample consists of some 150,000 clones, around 84% of them appearing once. Sequenced sample: peripheral blood. The receptors here all came from a man aged 35 to 55 with acute or convalescent COVID-19.

The rearrangement joins TRBV7-8 to TRBJ2-3; the D is unclear. This CDR3 contains 15 residues. The germline V and J ends were trimmed by 5 bases and 0 bases, with 12 bases remaining between them. Germline V gene data show CDR1 as SGHVS and CDR2 as FQNEAQ. CDR3 amino acids: CASSPRRPSTDTQYF. Here the CDR3 DNA reads TGTGCCAGCAGCCCCCGTCGTCCTAGCACAGATACGCAGTATTTT.

The gene calls are TRBV6-5 and TRBJ2-7; D is perhaps TRBD1 (5 bases). CDR1 is MNHEY and CDR2 is SVGAGI in the germline V gene. The CDR3 consists of 14 residues. V lost 1 base and J 0 bases, leaving 7 bases between the germline ends. CDR3 residues: CASSYWGSSYEQYF. The DNA of the CDR3 is TGTGCCAGCAGTTACTGGGGCAGCTCCTACGAGCAGTACTTC.

CDR3 DNA sequence: TGTGCCTTTATCATCAGGGGAAACACCATATATTTT. Amino acids: CAFIIRGNTIYF. V is TRBV30 and J is TRBJ1-3; D is ambiguous. Trimming cost V 7 bases and J 4 bases, with 11 bases left between them. This CDR3 spans 12 amino acids. The germline CDR1 and CDR2 sequences are GTSNPN and SVGIG (reference sequence).

DNA for the CDR3: TGTGCCAGCAGCTTCGGTACAGCCTATGGCTACACCTTC. This gives the protein CASSFGTAYGYTF. This sequence joins TRBV7-2 and TRBJ1-2, with unresolved D. The CDR3 length is 13 residues. Trimming pared 3 bases from V and 4 bases from J, leaving 9 bases between. Looked up from germline, CDR1 is SGHTA and CDR2 is FQGNSA.

V and J are TRBV30 and TRBJ1-4, with D unresolved. CDR3 size: 13 residues. The germline CDR1 and CDR2 sequences are GTSNPN and SVGIG (reference sequence). Trimming took off 1 base at V and 0 bases at J, with 3 bases between the two ends. CDR3 coding DNA: TGTGCCTGGAGTGCCTCAACTAATGAAAAACTGTTTTTT. Protein: CAWSASTNEKLFF.

About this clone itself: This same CDR3 is encoded by further DNA sequences in the sample. The chain links TRBV5-1 to TRBJ2-7; 7 bases line up with TRBD1. Germline V lookup: CDR1 SGHRS, CDR2 YFSETQ. The CDR3 loop spans 13 amino acids. V was pared by 2 bases and J by 5 bases, with 4 bases of the junction left unmatched. The CDR3 is CASSLDRADEQYF. In DNA form, the CDR3 reads TGCGCCAGCAGCTTAGACAGGGCGGACGAGCAGTACTTC.

The chain combines TRBV9 with TRBJ1-4; D remains unclear. V was trimmed by 0 bases and J by 4 bases, leaving 7 bases between them. Germline CDR1 and CDR2: SGDLS and YYNGEE. The CDR3 is made up of 14 amino acids. CDR3 nucleotide sequence: TGTGCCAGCAGCGTAGGGCCGCTTAATGAAAAACTGTTTTTT. Encoded protein: CASSVGPLNEKLFF.

This clone has a handful of counts. V is TRBV5-6 and J is TRBJ1-2; TRBD1 is a possible D gene (5 bases). With 5 bases removed from V and 8 bases from J, the gap between germline ends came to 13 bases. CDR3 length equals 12 residues. Germline loops: CDR1 SGHDT, CDR2 YYEEEE. CDR3: CASRLTGDGYTF. CDR3 in DNA: TGTGCCAGCAGATTAACGGGGGACGGCTACACCTTC.

This clone was seen more than once but under ten times. The chain couples TRBV9 to TRBJ1-4; D remains unclear. Between the trimmed V and J ends, which lost 4 bases and 8 bases, there was a span of 12 bases. The CDR3 runs to 13 residues. From germline, CDR1 is SGDLS and CDR2 YYNGEE. The CDR3 DNA sequence: TGTGCCAGCAGCCCGACGACGGGGGAAAAACTGTTTTTT. Residues: CASSPTTGEKLFF. The whole variable domain, filled in from reference TRBV9 and TRBJ1-4, reads DSGVTQTPKHLITATGQRVTLRCSPRSGDLSVYWYQQSLDQGLQFLIQYYNGEERAKGNILERFSAQQFPDLHSELNLSSLELGDSALYFCASSPTTGEKLFFGSGTQLSVL.

The J gene is TRBJ1-1, the V gene TRBV6-1, with D possibly matching TRBD1 (6 bases). The CDR3 consists of 15 residues. Looked up from germline, CDR1 is MNHNS and CDR2 is SASEGT. V shed 2 bases and J shed 0 bases, with 10 bases lying between them. CDR3 nucleotide sequence: TGTGCCAGCAGTGAAAACCACAGGGTGAACACTGAAGCTTTCTTT. This translates into CASSENHRVNTEAFF.

This clone appeared once. DNA for the CDR3: TGTGCCAGTACCCCCTCTTTAGGACAGGGGAATTCACCCCTCCACTTT. This translates into CASTPSLGQGNSPLHF. The chain employs TRBV19 and TRBJ1-6; TRBD1 agrees at 9 bases. Germline V gene sequence: CDR1 LNHDA, CDR2 SQIVND (reference sequence). This CDR3 comprises 16 residues. With 7 bases clipped from V and 7 bases from J, the junction kept 11 bases outside the gene matches. The entire variable domain, with the rest obtained from reference TRBV19 and TRBJ1-6, is as follows: DGGITQSPKYLFRKEGQNVTLSCEQNLNHDAMYWYRQDPGQGLRLIYYSQIVNDFQKGDIAEGYSVSREKKESFPLTVTSAQKNPTAFYLCASTPSLGQGNSPLHFGNGTRLTVT.

The J gene is TRBJ1-2, the V gene TRBV6-5; possibly TRBD1 for D (5 bases). Germline CDR1 reads MNHEY; CDR2 reads SVGAGI. CDR3 length: 15 amino acids. V was shortened by 4 bases and J by 2 bases, with 14 bases between the two germline ends. CDR3 region: CASSLTALPNYGYTF. CDR3 nucleotides: TGTGCCAGCAGTTTGACAGCCCTCCCGAACTATGGCTACACCTTC.

This sequence joins TRBV6-5 and TRBJ2-7; a weak D match, TRBD1 (5 bases). Germline-derived CDR1 and CDR2 are MNHEY and SVGAGI. V was cut by 2 bases and J by 3 bases, with 11 bases left in between. CDR3 length: 14 amino acids. The CDR3 DNA reads TGTGCCAGCAGTTACGGGGCAGCGAACTACGAGCAGTACTTC. Protein product: CASSYGAANYEQYF.

The chain recombines TRBV3-1 (or the pseudogene TRBV3-2) with TRBJ1-2, with 7 bases identical to TRBD1. V dropped 1 base and J dropped 8; count of bases not matched to a gene: 7. CDR1 is LGHDT, CDR2 YNNKEL, per germline (reference sequence). The CDR3 consists of 14 residues. The CDR3 coding sequence is TGTGCCAGCAGCCAAGGGACAGGCGTTGGGGGCTACACCTTC. This encodes CASSQGTGVGGYTF.

This clone has more than one count but fewer than ten. The genes are TRBV28 and TRBJ1-1; the D is unclear. Trimming left V 6 bases short and J 7 bases short, with 12 bases between. This CDR3 is built from 12 residues. From germline, CDR1 is MDHEN and CDR2 SYDVKM. CDR3 sequence (DNA): TGTGCCAGCAGGCCAGGTGAGGGTGAAGCTTTCTTT. Protein product: CASRPGEGEAFF.

On this clone: Other DNA sequences from this sample encode an identical CDR3 as well. The chain is built from TRBV9 and TRBJ1-1; D remains unclear. Germline lookup yields CDR1 SGDLS and CDR2 YYNGEE. This CDR3 region has 13 residues. V gave up 2 bases and J gave up 1 base, with 6 bases separating them. CDR3 bases: TGTGCCAGCAGCGTTTCAGGGAACACTGAAGCTTTCTTT. Its protein is CASSVSGNTEAFF.

V usage is TRBV6-1 and J usage is TRBJ1-1, with unresolved D. The V gene's germline CDR1 is MNHNS and CDR2 SASEGT. The CDR3 has 14 residues. Trimming took 3 bases from V and 4 from J, leaving 12 bases between them. CDR3 residues: CASSEVGAATEAFF. In DNA, the CDR3 is TGTGCCAGCAGTGAGGTGGGAGCGGCCACTGAAGCTTTCTTT.

V is TRBV9 and J is TRBJ2-3; 9 bases align to TRBD2. Trimming removed 4 bases from V and 7 bases from J; junction bases left unmatched: 10. Germline V gives CDR1 SGDLS, CDR2 YYNGEE. The CDR3 covers 15 residues. In DNA form, the CDR3 reads TGTGCCAGCAGCCCGTACCTAGCGGGGCTCAATACGCAGTATTTT. Residues: CASSPYLAGLNTQYF.

The V call is TRBV3-1 (or the pseudogene TRBV3-2), the J call TRBJ1-3; maybe TRBD1 (5 bases). This CDR3 is 16 amino acids long. Trimming stripped 3 bases from V and 0 bases from J, with 12 bases between. Germline CDR1 and CDR2: LGHDT and YNNKEL (reference sequence). Here the CDR3 DNA reads TGTGCCAGCAGCCAGGCGGGACGGCTCTCTGGAAACACCATATATTTT. Translated: CASSQAGRLSGNTIYF.

Concerning this clone itself: The junction departs from germline at one end; a sequencing error may be responsible. The CDR3 sequence: CASIQTGGNRNTIYF. For the CDR3, the DNA is TGTGCCAGCATCCAAACAGGGGGCAATCGAAACACCATATATTTT. The chain joins TRBV3-1 (or the pseudogene TRBV3-2) to TRBJ1-3; 9 bases agree with TRBD1. Germline V gene data show CDR1 as LGHDT and CDR2 as YNNKEL (reference sequence). The CDR3 spans 15 residues.

As regards this clone: This is likely a read error, given that the CDR3 carries no conserved phenylalanine or tryptophan at its end. No DNA is shown, since the ends of the CDR3 on it are uncertain; the CDR3 is the one TCRdb lists. This chain uses TRBV7-2 with TRBJ2-4; the table's D gene call, TRBD2, was not cross checked with the DNA. Termini included, the CDR3 measures 10 amino acids. Germline values: CDR1 SGHTA, CDR2 FQGNSA. CDR3 protein: CASSLDGGSD.

The chain links TRBV2 to TRBJ1-6; 9 nucleotides agree with TRBD1. The V gene's germline CDR1 is SNHLY and CDR2 FYNNEI. The CDR3 sequence is 14 residues long. V lost 6 bases, J lost 5 bases, and 2 bases stayed unmatched. This chain's CDR3 is CASRGQGDNSPLHF. Written as DNA, the CDR3 is TGTGCCAGCAGGGGACAGGGAGATAATTCACCCCTCCACTTT.

The chain employs TRBV10-3 and TRBJ2-1; TRBD2 might be the D (7 bases). Germline CDR1 is ENHRY and CDR2 is SYGVKD. The V gene lost 10 bases and the J gene lost 7 bases, with 17 bases spanning the gap. The CDR3 has 13 residues. The CDR3 protein is CATEGGGLNEQFF. DNA of the CDR3: TGTGCCACCGAGGGGGGGGGCCTTAATGAGCAGTTCTTC.

The chain carries TRBV28 and TRBJ1-4; D not certain. The germline V and J ends were trimmed by 5 bases and 3 bases, with 13 bases remaining between them. The CDR3 consists of 15 residues. Germline V gene data show CDR1 as MDHEN and CDR2 as SYDVKM. The CDR3 DNA is TGTGCCAGCAGTCCCCCCAGCGGAGCTAATGAAAAACTGTTTTTT. Its protein is CASSPPSGANEKLFF.

The CDR3 is CASITGPGTQYF. In DNA, the CDR3 is TGTGCCAGCATAACAGGGCCCGGTACGCAGTATTTT. This rearrangement joins TRBV28 to TRBJ2-3, with TRBD1 as a possible D gene (6 bases). From germline, CDR1 is MDHEN and CDR2 SYDVKM. V lost 7 bases, J lost 8 bases, and 13 bases lay in between. The CDR3 is made up of 12 amino acids.

This clone was detected only a few times. The chain has TRBV4-3 and TRBJ2-7; 10 positions match TRBD2. CDR1 and CDR2 from the germline V gene are LGHNA and YSLEER. The trim removed 1 base at V and 3 bases at J, leaving 9 bases unmatched. CDR3 length equals 17 residues. CDR3 region: CASSQGSARLAGYEQYF. CDR3 nucleotides: TGCGCCAGCAGCCAAGGTAGTGCGAGACTAGCGGGCTACGAGCAGTACTTC.

J is TRBJ1-1 and V is TRBV18; D is unresolved. V was pared by 5 bases and J by 5 bases, with 21 bases between. This CDR3 is 16 amino acids long. Germline lookup yields CDR1 KGHSH and CDR2 LQKENI. The CDR3 region has the DNA TGTGCCAGCTCAGCCAGCCCCCGAGGGTTTGGTACTGAAGCTTTCTTT. Protein sequence: CASSASPRGFGTEAFF.